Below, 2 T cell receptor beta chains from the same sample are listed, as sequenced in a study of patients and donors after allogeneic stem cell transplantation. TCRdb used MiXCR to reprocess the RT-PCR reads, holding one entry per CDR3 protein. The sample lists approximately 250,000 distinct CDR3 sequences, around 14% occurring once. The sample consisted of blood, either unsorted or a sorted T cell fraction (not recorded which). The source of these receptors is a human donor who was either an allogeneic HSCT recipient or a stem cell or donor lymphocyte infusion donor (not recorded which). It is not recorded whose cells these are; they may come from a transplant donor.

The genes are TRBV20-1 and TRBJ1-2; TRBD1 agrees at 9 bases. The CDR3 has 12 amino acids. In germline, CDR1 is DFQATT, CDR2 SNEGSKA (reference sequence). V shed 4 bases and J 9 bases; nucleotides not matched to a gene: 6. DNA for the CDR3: TGCAGTGCTACCGGGACAGGGAGGAGCTACACCTTC. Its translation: CSATGTGRSYTF.

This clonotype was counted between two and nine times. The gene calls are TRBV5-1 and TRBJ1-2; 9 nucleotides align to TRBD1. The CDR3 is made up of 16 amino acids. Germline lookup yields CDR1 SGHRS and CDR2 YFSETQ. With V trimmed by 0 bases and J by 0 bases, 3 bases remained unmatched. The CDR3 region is CASSLGDRDSNYGYTF. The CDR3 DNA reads TGCGCCAGCAGCTTGGGGGACAGGGACTCTAACTATGGCTACACCTTC.